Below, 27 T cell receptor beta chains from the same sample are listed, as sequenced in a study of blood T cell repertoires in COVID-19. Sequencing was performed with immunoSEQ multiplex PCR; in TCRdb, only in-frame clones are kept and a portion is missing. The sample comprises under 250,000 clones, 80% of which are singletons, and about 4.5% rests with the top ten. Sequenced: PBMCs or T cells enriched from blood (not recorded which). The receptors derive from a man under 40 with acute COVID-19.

The CDR3 region is CASSHRTGTGTTEAFF. CDR3 bases: TGTGCCAGCAGCCATCGCACCGGGACAGGGACCACTGAAGCTTTCTTT. This sequence joins TRBV14 and TRBJ1-1; 9 nucleotides match TRBD1. Trimming at V came to 3 bases and at J to 4 bases, leaving 9 bases not matched to a gene. The germline V gene encodes CDR1 SGHDN and CDR2 FVKESK. This CDR3 has 16 amino acids.

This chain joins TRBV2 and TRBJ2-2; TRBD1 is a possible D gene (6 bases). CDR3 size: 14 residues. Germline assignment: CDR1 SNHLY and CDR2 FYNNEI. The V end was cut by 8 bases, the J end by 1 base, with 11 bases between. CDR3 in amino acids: CASLRQENTGELFF. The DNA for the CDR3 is TGTGCCAGCCTTAGACAGGAGAACACCGGGGAGCTGTTTTTT.

DNA for the CDR3: TGCGCCAGCAGCCAAGAGGAAAGCCTAGCGGGGGACAATGAGCAGTTCTTC. Encoded protein: CASSQEESLAGDNEQFF. The chain links TRBV4-1 to TRBJ2-1; 10 positions match TRBD2. Germline loops: CDR1 MGHRA, CDR2 YSYEKL. The V segment lost 0 bases and the J segment 5 bases; nucleotides outside the gene matches: 7. The CDR3 length is 17 residues.

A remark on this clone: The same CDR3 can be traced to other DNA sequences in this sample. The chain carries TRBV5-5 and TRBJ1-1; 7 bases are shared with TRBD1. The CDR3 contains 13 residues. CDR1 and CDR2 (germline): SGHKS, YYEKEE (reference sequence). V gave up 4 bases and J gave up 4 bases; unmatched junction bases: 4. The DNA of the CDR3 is TGTGCCAGCAGCATAGACAGGGTCACTGAAGCTTTCTTT. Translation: CASSIDRVTEAFF.

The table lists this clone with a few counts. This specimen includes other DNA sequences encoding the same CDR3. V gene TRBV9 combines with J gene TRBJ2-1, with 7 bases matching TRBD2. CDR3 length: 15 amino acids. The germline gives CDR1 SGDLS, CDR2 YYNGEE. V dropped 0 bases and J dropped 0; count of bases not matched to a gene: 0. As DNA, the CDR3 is TGTGCCAGCAGCGTAGCGGGGGGCTCCTACAATGAGCAGTTCTTC. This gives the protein CASSVAGGSYNEQFF.

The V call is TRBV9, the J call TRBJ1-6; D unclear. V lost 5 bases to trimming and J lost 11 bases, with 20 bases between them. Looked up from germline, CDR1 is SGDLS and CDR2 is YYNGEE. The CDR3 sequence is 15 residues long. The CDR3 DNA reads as TGTGCCAGCAGATTAAAACCTGACGGACTTACACCCCTCCACTTT. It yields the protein CASRLKPDGLTPLHF.

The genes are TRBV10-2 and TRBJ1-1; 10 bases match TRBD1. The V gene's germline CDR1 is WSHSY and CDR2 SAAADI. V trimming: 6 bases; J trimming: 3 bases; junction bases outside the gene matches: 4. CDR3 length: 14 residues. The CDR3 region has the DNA TGCGCCAGCAGAGACAGGGGGCTGTACACTGAAGCTTTCTTT. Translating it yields CASRDRGLYTEAFF.

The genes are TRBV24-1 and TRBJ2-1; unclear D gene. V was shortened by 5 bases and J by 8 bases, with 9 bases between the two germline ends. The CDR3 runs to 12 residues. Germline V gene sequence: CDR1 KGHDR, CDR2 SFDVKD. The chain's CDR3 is CATSGRLHEQFF. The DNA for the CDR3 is TGTGCCACCAGTGGGCGGCTCCATGAGCAGTTCTTC.

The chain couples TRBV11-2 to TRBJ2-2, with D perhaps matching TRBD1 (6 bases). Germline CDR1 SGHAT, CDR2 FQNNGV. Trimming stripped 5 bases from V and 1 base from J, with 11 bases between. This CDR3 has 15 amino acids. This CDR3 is CASSPRTVNTGELFF. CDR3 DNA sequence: TGTGCCAGCAGCCCACGGACAGTGAACACCGGGGAGCTGTTTTTT.

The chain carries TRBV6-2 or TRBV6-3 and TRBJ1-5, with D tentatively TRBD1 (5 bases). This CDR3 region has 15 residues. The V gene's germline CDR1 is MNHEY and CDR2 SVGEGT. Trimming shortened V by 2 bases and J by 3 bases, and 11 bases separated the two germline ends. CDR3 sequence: CASSYGREANQPQHF. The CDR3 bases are TGTGCCAGCAGTTACGGCAGGGAGGCCAATCAGCCCCAGCATTTT.

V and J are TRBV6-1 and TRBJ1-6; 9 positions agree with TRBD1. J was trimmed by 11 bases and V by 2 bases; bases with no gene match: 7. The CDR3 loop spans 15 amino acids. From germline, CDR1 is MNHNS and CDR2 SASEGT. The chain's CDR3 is CASSELGTGYPPLHF. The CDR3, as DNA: TGTGCCAGCAGTGAATTGGGGACAGGGTATCCACCCCTCCACTTT.

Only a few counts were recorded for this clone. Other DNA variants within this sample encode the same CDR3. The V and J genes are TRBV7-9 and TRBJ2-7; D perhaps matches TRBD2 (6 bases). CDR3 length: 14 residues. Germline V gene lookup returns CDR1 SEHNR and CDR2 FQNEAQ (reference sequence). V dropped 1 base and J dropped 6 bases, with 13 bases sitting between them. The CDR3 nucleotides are TGTGCCAGCAGCTTAGGGTCCGGGGGTTTCGAGCAGTACTTC. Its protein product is CASSLGSGGFEQYF.

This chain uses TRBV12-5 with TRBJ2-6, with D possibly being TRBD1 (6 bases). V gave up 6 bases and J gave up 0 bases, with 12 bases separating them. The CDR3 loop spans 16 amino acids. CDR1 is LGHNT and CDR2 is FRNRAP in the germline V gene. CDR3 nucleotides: TGTGCTAGTGGCCCCGGACAGTTCTCTGGGGCCAACGTCCTGACTTTC. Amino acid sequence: CASGPGQFSGANVLTF.

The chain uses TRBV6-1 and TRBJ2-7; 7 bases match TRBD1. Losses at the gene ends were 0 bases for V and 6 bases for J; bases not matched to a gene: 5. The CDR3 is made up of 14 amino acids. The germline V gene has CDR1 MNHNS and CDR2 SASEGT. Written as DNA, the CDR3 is TGTGCCAGCAGTGAAGCAGGGGGCCGAGTCGAGCAGTACTTC. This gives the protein CASSEAGGRVEQYF.

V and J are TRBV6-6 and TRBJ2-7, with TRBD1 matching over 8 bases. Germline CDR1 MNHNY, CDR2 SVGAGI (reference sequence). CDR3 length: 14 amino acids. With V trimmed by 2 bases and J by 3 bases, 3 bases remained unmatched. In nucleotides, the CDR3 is TGTGCCAGCAGTTACGGGACAGGAGACTACGAGCAGTACTTC. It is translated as CASSYGTGDYEQYF.

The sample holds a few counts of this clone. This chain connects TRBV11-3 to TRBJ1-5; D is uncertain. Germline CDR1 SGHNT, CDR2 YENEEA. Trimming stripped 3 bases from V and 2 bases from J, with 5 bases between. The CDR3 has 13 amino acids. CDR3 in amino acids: CASSFRGNQPQHF. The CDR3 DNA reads TGTGCCAGCAGCTTCCGGGGCAATCAGCCCCAGCATTTT. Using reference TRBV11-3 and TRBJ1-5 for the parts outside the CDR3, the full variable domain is EAGVVQSPRYKIIEKKQPVAFWCNPISGHNTLYWYLQNLGQGPELLIRYENEEAVDDSQLPKDRFSAERLKGVDSTLKIQPAELGDSAVYLCASSFRGNQPQHFGDGTRLSIL.

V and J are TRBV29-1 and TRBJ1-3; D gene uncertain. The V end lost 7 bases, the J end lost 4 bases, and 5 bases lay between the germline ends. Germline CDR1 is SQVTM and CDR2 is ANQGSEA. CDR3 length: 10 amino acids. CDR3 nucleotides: TGCAGCGCCTTAGGAAACACCATATATTTT. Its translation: CSALGNTIYF.

The CDR3 region has the DNA TGTGCCAGCAGCCGTGGGACAGGGAGTGGCTACACCTTC. Translated: CASSRGTGSGYTF. The rearrangement uses TRBV12-3 or TRBV12-4 and TRBJ1-2; 9 bases fit TRBD1. V trimming: 6 bases; J trimming: 7 bases; junction bases outside the gene matches: 6. The CDR3 contains 13 residues.

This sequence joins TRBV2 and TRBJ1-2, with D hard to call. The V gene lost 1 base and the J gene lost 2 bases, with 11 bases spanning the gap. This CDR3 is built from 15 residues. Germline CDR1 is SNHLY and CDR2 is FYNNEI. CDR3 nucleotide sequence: TGTGCCAGCAGTGAAGACAGAATTCCAAACTATGGCTACACCTTC. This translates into CASSEDRIPNYGYTF.

The CDR3 DNA sequence: TGTGCCTGGAGACTGACAGTTAACACTGAAGCTTTCTTT. This codes for CAWRLTVNTEAFF. The genes are TRBV30 and TRBJ1-1; D possibly corresponds to TRBD1 (5 bases). CDR3 length: 13 amino acids. The V end was cut by 3 bases, the J end by 2 bases, with 10 bases between. Germline values: CDR1 GTSNPN, CDR2 SVGIG (reference sequence).

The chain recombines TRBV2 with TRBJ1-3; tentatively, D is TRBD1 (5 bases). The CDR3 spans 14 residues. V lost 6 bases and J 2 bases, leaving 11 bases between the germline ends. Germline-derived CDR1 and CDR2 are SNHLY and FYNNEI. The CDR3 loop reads CASRQGTAGNTIYF. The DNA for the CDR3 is TGTGCCAGCAGGCAGGGAACTGCTGGAAACACCATATATTTT.

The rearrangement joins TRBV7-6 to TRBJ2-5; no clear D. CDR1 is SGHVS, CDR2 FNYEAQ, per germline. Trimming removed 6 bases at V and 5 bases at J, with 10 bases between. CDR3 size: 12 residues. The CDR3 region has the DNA TGTGCCAGCAGTCCAGGATCGGAGACCCAGTACTTC. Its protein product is CASSPGSETQYF.

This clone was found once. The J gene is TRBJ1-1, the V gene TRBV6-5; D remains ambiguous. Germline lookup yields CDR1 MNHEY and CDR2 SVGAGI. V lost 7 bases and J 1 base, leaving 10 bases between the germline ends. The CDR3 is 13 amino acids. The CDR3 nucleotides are TGTGCCAGCACCCTCCACAGGAACACTGAAGCTTTCTTT. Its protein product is CASTLHRNTEAFF.

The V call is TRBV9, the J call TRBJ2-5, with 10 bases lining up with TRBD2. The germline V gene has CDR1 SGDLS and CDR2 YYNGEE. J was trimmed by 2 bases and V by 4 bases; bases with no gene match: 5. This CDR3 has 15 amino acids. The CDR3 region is CASSTRTSGQETQYF. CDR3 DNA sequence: TGTGCCAGCAGCACACGGACTAGCGGTCAAGAGACCCAGTACTTC.

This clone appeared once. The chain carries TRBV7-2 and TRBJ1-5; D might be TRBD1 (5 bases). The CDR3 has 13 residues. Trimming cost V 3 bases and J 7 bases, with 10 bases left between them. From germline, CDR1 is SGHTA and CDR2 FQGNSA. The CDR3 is CASSFTGVQPQHF. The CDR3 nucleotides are TGTGCCAGCAGCTTTACGGGGGTACAGCCCCAGCATTTT.

The CDR3 reads CASSLTGPYGYTF. CDR3 bases: TGTGCCAGCAGCTTGACAGGGCCCTATGGCTACACCTTC. The chain has TRBV2 and TRBJ1-2, with 7 bases identical to TRBD1. This CDR3 contains 13 residues. Germline V gives CDR1 SNHLY, CDR2 FYNNEI. The V segment lost 6 bases and the J segment 4 bases; nucleotides outside the gene matches: 5.

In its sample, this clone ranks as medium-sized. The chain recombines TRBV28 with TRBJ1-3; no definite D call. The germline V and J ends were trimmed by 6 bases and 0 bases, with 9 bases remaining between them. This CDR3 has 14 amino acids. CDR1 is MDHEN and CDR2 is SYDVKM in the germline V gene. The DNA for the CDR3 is TGTGCCAGCAGGCTGAGGCTCTCTGGAAACACCATATATTTT. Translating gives CASRLRLSGNTIYF.